The TCR beta chain under discussion was sequenced for a study of CD8 T cells in ankylosing spondylitis. Study-level results: A TCR beta motif made of several highly homologous variants seemed typical of ankylosing spondylitis blood. Researchers reportedly found disease-linked clones significantly enriched in matched ankylosing spondylitis synovial fluid.

This clonotype was observed a few times. What it recognizes is unknown. From the 5' RACE reads, TCRdb called clonotypes with MiXCR, one entry per CDR3 protein. The repertoire holds around 430,000 distinct CDR3 sequences, with under 20% as singletons. V lost 2 bases to trimming and J lost 0 bases; unmatched junction nucleotides: 7. Germline CDR1 DFQATT, CDR2 SNEGSKA (reference sequence). The CDR3 covers 16 residues. The TCR sequence derives from a male donor with ankylosing spondylitis. V is TRBV20-1 and J is TRBJ1-5, with 7 bases identical to TRBD1. Sequencing input: blood, either unsorted or a sorted T cell fraction (not recorded which). CDR3 region: CSARKGQPYSNQPQHF. CDR3 sequence (DNA): TGCAGTGCTAGAAAGGGACAGCCTTATAGCAATCAGCCCCAGCATTTT.